Below, 17 T cell receptor beta chains from the same sample are listed, as sequenced in a study of cytomegalovirus exposure and HLA in healthy donors. Vbeta (60) and Jbeta (13) primers were used in the PCR. Assay: immunoSEQ multiplex PCR; the TCRdb copy retains only in-frame clones and omits some. Of about 110,000 clones in the sample, 69% were seen once. Sequencing used PBMCs. These receptors all come from a woman aged 65 to 85 in good health and CMV-seropositive.

This chain connects TRBV10-2 to TRBJ2-1; D is perhaps TRBD2 (6 bases). CDR1 WSHSY and CDR2 SAAADI come from the germline V gene. The CDR3 has 16 amino acids. Trimming pared 6 bases from V and 0 bases from J, leaving 15 bases between. CDR3 nucleotide sequence: TGCGCCAGCAGCGAACTAGCTGGAAGCTCCTACAATGAGCAGTTCTTC. Protein: CASSELAGSSYNEQFF.

V and J are TRBV30 and TRBJ1-4; 10 nucleotides match TRBD1. This CDR3 region has 14 residues. Trimming at V came to 2 bases and at J to 7 bases, leaving 4 bases not matched to a gene. Germline V CDR1 and CDR2: GTSNPN, SVGIG (reference sequence). CDR3 bases: TGTGCCTGGAGTTCGGGACAGGGGTTTGAAAAACTGTTTTTT. It codes for CAWSSGQGFEKLFF.

The V gene is TRBV5-1, the J gene TRBJ2-1, with 7 nucleotides matching TRBD2. V dropped 5 bases and J dropped 1; count of bases not matched to a gene: 9. This CDR3 is built from 16 residues. The germline V gene has CDR1 SGHRS and CDR2 YFSETQ. CDR3 DNA sequence: TGCGCCAGCAGGGTTTCTAGCGGAAATTCCTACAATGAGCAGTTCTTC. This encodes CASRVSSGNSYNEQFF.

This rearrangement joins TRBV2 to TRBJ1-1, with 9 bases matching TRBD1. The CDR3 is made up of 13 amino acids. V shed 6 bases, J shed 3 bases, and the junction held 2 bases outside the gene matches. CDR1 SNHLY and CDR2 FYNNEI come from the germline V gene. The CDR3 is CASRGQGHTEAFF. As DNA, the CDR3 is TGTGCCAGCAGGGGACAGGGACACACTGAAGCTTTCTTT.

The CDR3 nucleotides read TGTGCCAGCAGCGTAGATTACAGCTCAGATACGCAGTATTTT. Translated: CASSVDYSSDTQYF. The chain links TRBV9 to TRBJ2-3; D call uncertain. The length of the CDR3 is 14 residues. In germline, CDR1 is SGDLS, CDR2 YYNGEE. With 0 bases removed from V and 4 bases from J, the gap between germline ends came to 9 bases. The full variable domain, with the rest looked up from reference TRBV9 and TRBJ2-3, is DSGVTQTPKHLITATGQRVTLRCSPRSGDLSVYWYQQSLDQGLQFLIQYYNGEERAKGNILERFSAQQFPDLHSELNLSSLELGDSALYFCASSVDYSSDTQYFGPGTRLTVL.

This clone was seen just once. A read error may produce the germline difference seen at one junction end. V is TRBV2 and J is TRBJ1-1; the D is unclear. Germline V gene sequence: CDR1 SNHLY, CDR2 FYNNEI. The CDR3 is made up of 11 amino acids. CDR3 DNA sequence: TGTGCCAGCAGTGAAGTTTTCACGGTCTCTTTT. Translation: CASSEVFTVSF.

This clone showed up just once. V gene TRBV30 combines with J gene TRBJ1-6; D may be TRBD1 (6 bases). V shed 0 bases and J shed 11 bases, with 20 bases lying between them. The CDR3 spans 16 residues. CDR1 and CDR2 from the germline V gene are GTSNPN and SVGIG (reference sequence). For the CDR3, the DNA is TGTGCCTGGAGTGTGCCGGACAGTTTTATGAATCCACCCCTCCACTTT. Protein: CAWSVPDSFMNPPLHF.

This rearrangement joins TRBV2 to TRBJ2-4; D perhaps matches TRBD1 (6 bases). Germline V gene lookup returns CDR1 SNHLY and CDR2 FYNNEI. Trimming pared 6 bases from V and 7 bases from J, leaving 16 bases between. This CDR3 contains 14 residues. Written as DNA, the CDR3 is TGTGCCAGCAGGACAGGAAGGTCCACCAACATTCAGTACTTC. Protein: CASRTGRSTNIQYF.

V is TRBV7-2 and J is TRBJ1-1; D is uncertain. Germline assignment: CDR1 SGHTA and CDR2 FQGNSA. The CDR3 has 13 amino acids. Trimming stripped 1 base from V and 4 bases from J, with 7 bases between. DNA of the CDR3: TGTGCCAGCAGCTTAGACCGGGGCACTGAAGCTTTCTTT. Amino acid sequence: CASSLDRGTEAFF. The complete variable domain, with remaining parts taken from reference TRBV7-2 and TRBJ1-1, reads GAGVSQSPSNKVTEKGKDVELRCDPISGHTALYWYRQSLGQGLEFLIYFQGNSAPDKSGLPSDRFSAERTGGSVSTLTIQRTQQEDSAVYLCASSLDRGTEAFFGQGTRLTVV.

This clone was recorded a few times. This chain uses TRBV6-6 with TRBJ2-7; D perhaps matches TRBD1 (6 bases). Trimming cost V 7 bases and J 2 bases, with 21 bases left between them. This CDR3 spans 16 amino acids. The V gene's germline CDR1 is MNHNY and CDR2 SVGAGI (reference sequence). In nucleotides, the CDR3 is TGTGCCAGCACCTTGTCAACAGGGATCACCACCTACGAGCAGTACTTC. It translates to CASTLSTGITTYEQYF.

The chain employs TRBV4-1 and TRBJ1-1; TRBD1 matches at 12 bases. The CDR3 totals 22 residues. Germline CDR1 and CDR2: MGHRA and YSYEKL. The V and J ends lost 0 bases and 3 bases, in that order; junction bases with no gene match: 20. CDR3: CASSQDYRVLGGQGAGDTEAFF. The CDR3 region has the DNA TGCGCCAGCAGCCAAGATTATCGGGTCCTGGGGGGACAGGGGGCGGGGGACACTGAAGCTTTCTTT.

This chain connects TRBV11-1 to TRBJ2-5; 9 nucleotides match TRBD1. This CDR3 spans 15 amino acids. V dropped 5 bases and J dropped 5; count of bases not matched to a gene: 9. CDR1 is SGHAT, CDR2 FQDESV, per germline (reference sequence). CDR3 DNA: TGTGCCAGCAGCCCCTACCTTGGACAGGGGGAGACCCAGTACTTC. Protein sequence: CASSPYLGQGETQYF.

The genes are TRBV6-7 and TRBJ2-5, with D uncertain. TRBV6-7 is marked as an open reading frame, function uncertain. This CDR3 is built from 13 residues. V was trimmed by 11 bases and J by 0 bases, leaving 13 bases between them. The CDR3 DNA follows: TGTGCCGGCCAACACCCGAACCAAGAGACCCAGTACTTC. This translates into CAGQHPNQETQYF.

This clone was counted a single time. This rearrangement joins TRBV2 to TRBJ2-5; a possible D gene is TRBD1 (6 bases). The CDR3 consists of 14 residues. Germline V gene sequence: CDR1 SNHLY, CDR2 FYNNEI. V lost 8 bases and J lost 2, with 15 bases in between. Here the CDR3 DNA reads TGTGCCAGCTATTTACAGGGTCCTCAAGAGACCCAGTACTTC. Its translation: CASYLQGPQETQYF.

This clone was recorded once. The chain couples TRBV7-8 to TRBJ2-7; D is possibly TRBD1 (5 bases). The V and J ends lost 1 base and 13 bases respectively, with 14 bases between them. The CDR3 has 12 residues. The V gene's germline CDR1 is SGHVS and CDR2 FQNEAQ. The CDR3, as DNA: TGTGCCAGCAGCTTAGGCGACAGAAGCCCCTACTTC. This sequence encodes CASSLGDRSPYF.

This rearrangement joins TRBV5-1 to TRBJ2-6; TRBD1 is a possible D gene (6 bases). Deletions cut 0 bases from V and 4 bases from J, with 14 bases between. Germline-derived CDR1 and CDR2 are SGHRS and YFSETQ. The CDR3 has 17 amino acids. CDR3 in DNA: TGCGCCAGCAGCTTGGGGGCAGGGGCGGAAGGGGCCAACGTCCTGACTTTC. This encodes CASSLGAGAEGANVLTF.

The V call is TRBV16, the J call TRBJ1-6; a possible D gene is TRBD1 (6 bases). The CDR3 has 14 residues. From germline, CDR1 is KGHSY and CDR2 FQNENV. Trimming cost V 6 bases and J 9 bases, with 15 bases left between them. The CDR3 spells CASSLQGPISPLHF. The CDR3 DNA sequence: TGTGCCAGCAGTCTACAGGGTCCAATTTCACCCCTCCACTTT.